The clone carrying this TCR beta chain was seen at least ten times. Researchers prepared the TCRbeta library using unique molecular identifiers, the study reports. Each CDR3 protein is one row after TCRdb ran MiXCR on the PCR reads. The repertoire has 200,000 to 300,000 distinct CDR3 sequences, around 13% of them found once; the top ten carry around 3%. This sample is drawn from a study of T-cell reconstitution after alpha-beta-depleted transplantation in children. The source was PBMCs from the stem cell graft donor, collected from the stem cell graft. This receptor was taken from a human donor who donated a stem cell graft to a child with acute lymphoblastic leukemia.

The chain's CDR3 is CSARGRVNTEAFF. CDR3 coding DNA: TGCAGTGCCCGAGGCAGGGTCAACACTGAAGCTTTCTTT. This chain uses TRBV20-1 with TRBJ1-1; a possible D gene is TRBD1 (5 bases). CDR1 is DFQATT, CDR2 SNEGSKA, per germline (reference sequence). The CDR3 contains 13 residues. V lost 6 bases and J lost 2, with 13 bases in between.